Listed below are T cell receptor beta chains from one sample, sequenced in a study of T-cell memory formation after mild COVID-19. Each CDR3 protein gets one entry after TCRdb re-called the 5' RACE reads with MiXCR. This sample has some 200,000 distinct CDR3 sequences, with around 21% found just once. The sample comprised PBMCs or a T cell subset sorted from them (not recorded which). The origin of the receptors is an adult woman who had mild COVID-19 (a few samples of this study predate the infection). Cell type and time point are not known. Each CDR3 is given with its conserved first and last residue. D genes are given only for firm matches. Clone sizes are given selectively: once, few, many, or a class where the clone is expanded.

size | J | V | D | DNA | CDR3
. | TRBJ2-1 | TRBV4-3 | . | TGCGCCAGCAGCCAAGATTCCGGGTTTGGGAATGAGCAGTTCTTC | CASSQDSGFGNEQFF
. | TRBJ1-1 | TRBV12-3/TRBV12-4 | . | TGTGCCAGCAGCTTAGGTCCTTCTGAAGCTTTCTTT | CASSLGPSEAFF
few | TRBJ2-1 | TRBV4-2 | . | TGTGCCAGCAGCCAAGATCCATCAACGTCCCAGCGTTGTTTC | CASSQDPSTSQRCF
. | TRBJ1-4 | TRBV23-1 | . | TGCGCCAGCACAGACCTTAATGAAAAACTGTTTTTT | CASTDLNEKLFF
few | TRBJ1-1 | TRBV9 | . | TGTGCCTCCACCTTGGGGGGACAGAACACTGAAGCTTTCTTT | CASTLGGQNTEAFF
. | TRBJ2-5 | TRBV28 | . | TGTGCCAGCAGCACGACGGGGTCCCAAGAGACCCAGTACTTC | CASSTTGSQETQYF
few | TRBJ2-1 | TRBV7-9 | TRBD2 | TGTGCCAGCAGCTTATTGCCTAGCGGGGAAGGGCAGTTCTTC | CASSLLPSGEGQFF
few | TRBJ1-2 | TRBV9 | TRBD1 | TGTGCCAGCAGCGTAGTTGGGACAGGGGAAGGCTACACCTTC | CASSVVGTGEGYTF
few | TRBJ2-1 | TRBV4-1 | TRBD2 | TGCGCCAGCAGCGGTCGGGGGGGACCATACAATGAGCAGTTCTTC | CASSGRGGPYNEQFF
few | TRBJ2-3 | TRBV9 | . | TGTGCCAGCAGCGTAGGATCTTTCAGCCTCGATACGCAGTATTTT | CASSVGSFSLDTQYF
. | TRBJ2-2 | TRBV5-1 | . | TGCGCCAGCTCTCCAGCATCAAACACCGGGGAGCTGTTTTTT | CASSPASNTGELFF
. | TRBJ1-1 | TRBV5-1 | . | TGCGCCAGCAGCAGCAGGACAGATGGGACTGAAGCTTTCTTT | CASSSRTDGTEAFF
. | TRBJ2-5 | TRBV7-9 | . | TGTGCCAGCAGTCCTCTACAGGCGTCGGTTCCAGAGACCCAGTACTTC | CASSPLQASVPETQYF
. | TRBJ1-2 | TRBV29-1 | . | TGCAGCGTTGGTGCCAGTGAGATCTATGGCTACACCTTC | CSVGASEIYGYTF
. | TRBJ2-7 | TRBV5-6 | TRBD1 | TGTGCCAGCAGCCCCGGGACAGGGGGCTTCTACGAGCAGTACTTC | CASSPGTGGFYEQYF
. | TRBJ1-1 | TRBV21-1 | . | TGTGCCAGCAGGTTGCGTGGGAGGCCGAACACTGAAGCTTTCTTT | CASRLRGRPNTEAFF
. | TRBJ1-1 | TRBV6-5 | TRBD1 | TGTGCCAGCAGACCCCACCCACCCGGGACAGGGATTTACACTGAAGCTTTCTTT | CASRPHPPGTGIYTEAFF
. | TRBJ2-1 | TRBV12-3/TRBV12-4 | . | TGTGCCAGCAGTCTAGGAGGGGGGAGCGAGCAGTTCTTC | CASSLGGGSEQFF
few | TRBJ1-2 | TRBV6-5 | . | TGTGCCAGCAGTTACGGGATTGACGGAACTTATGGCTACACCTTC | CASSYGIDGTYGYTF
. | TRBJ1-1 | TRBV6-6 | . | TGTGCCAGCAGTCCCGGCGGGGGACTTACTGAAGCTTTCTTT | CASSPGGGLTEAFF
. | TRBJ2-3 | TRBV19 | TRBD2 | TGTGCCAGTAGTGCGAGCGGGGGGGCAGCAGATACGCAGTATTTT | CASSASGGAADTQYF
few | TRBJ2-1 | TRBV24-1 | TRBD2 | TGTGCCACCAGTGATCCGACTAGCGGGGGAGTCGATGAGCAGTTCTTC | CATSDPTSGGVDEQFF
. | TRBJ2-7 | TRBV29-1 | TRBD2 | TGCAGCGTTGATGGGACTAGCGGGAGCTTGGGGGGCGAGCAGTACTTC | CSVDGTSGSLGGEQYF
once | TRBJ2-5 | TRBV9 | . | TGTGCCAGCACCCCGGCGGGCGGAGAGACCCAGTACTTC | CASTPAGGETQYF
. | TRBJ1-1 | TRBV7-9 | TRBD1 | TGTGCCAGCAGCCCAACCACAGGGGGCACTGAAGCTTTCTTT | CASSPTTGGTEAFF
few | TRBJ2-2 | TRBV12-3/TRBV12-4 | TRBD1 | TGTGCCAGCAGTCCCTTGACAGGGGGCTTAATCGGGGAGCTGTTTTTT | CASSPLTGGLIGELFF
. | TRBJ2-2 | TRBV29-1 | TRBD2 | TGCAGCGTTGAATATTCGGGACTAGCGGGAGGGAAATACACCGGGGAGCTGTTTTTT | CSVEYSGLAGGKYTGELFF
. | TRBJ2-3 | TRBV7-8 | TRBD2 | TGTGCCAGCAGCTGGGCCTTAACTAGCGGGAGGAAGGGAGCAGATACGCAGTATTTT | CASSWALTSGRKGADTQYF
many | TRBJ2-7 | TRBV7-6 | . | TGTGCCAGCGGCGACGCGGGTTCCGAGCAGTACTTC | CASGDAGSEQYF
few | TRBJ1-6 | TRBV21-1 | . | TGTGCCAGCAGCAAAGCGATAGGTCGGATGGATTCACCCCTCCACTTT | CASSKAIGRMDSPLHF
many | TRBJ2-1 | TRBV2 | . | TGTGCCAGCAGTGAAGAAGAGGGAAGGTCCTACAATGAGCAGTTCTTC | CASSEEEGRSYNEQFF
. | TRBJ2-5 | TRBV27 | . | TGTGCCAGCAGTTTGATCGGGGGAAAAGAGACCCAGTACTTC | CASSLIGGKETQYF
few | TRBJ2-3 | TRBV5-6 | . | TGTGCCAGCAGCTTACAGGGTAAAACGCAGTATTTT | CASSLQGKTQYF
few | TRBJ2-2 | TRBV7-3 | . | TGTGCCAGCAGCTTAAGTATCGGGGAGCTGTTTTTT | CASSLSIGELFF
. | TRBJ2-1 | TRBV4-3 | . | TGCGCCAGCAGCCAAGATATTGGGGGTAAGCCGTTCTTC | CASSQDIGGKPFF
. | TRBJ2-7 | TRBV29-1 | . | TGCAGCGTCGCCTCAGGGGCCTACGAGCAGTACTTC | CSVASGAYEQYF
few | TRBJ2-1 | TRBV7-6 | . | TGTGCCAGCAGCTCAGATACACCCGGGTGGTTCTTC | CASSSDTPGWFF
. | TRBJ2-5 | TRBV10-3 | . | TGTGCCATCAGCGAGACAGGCCAAGAGACCCAGTACTTC | CAISETGQETQYF
. | TRBJ2-1 | TRBV7-9 | TRBD1 | TGTGCCAGCAGCTTTACAGGGGGCAATGAGCAGTTCTTC | CASSFTGGNEQFF
. | TRBJ2-3 | TRBV30 | . | TGTGCCTGGAGTGAGGGTCTTGGCACAGATACGCAGTATTTT | CAWSEGLGTDTQYF
many | TRBJ2-7 | TRBV27 | . | TGTGCCAGCAGTTTTAGTGGGAGCTACGAGCAGTACTTC | CASSFSGSYEQYF
few | TRBJ1-1 | TRBV4-1 | TRBD1 | TGCGCCAGCAGCCAAGGGACAGGGCGTGAAGCTTTCTTT | CASSQGTGREAFF
. | TRBJ1-1 | TRBV5-1 | TRBD1 | TGCGCCAGCAGCCGGCTAGGGGGCTCTGAAGCTTTCTTT | CASSRLGGSEAFF
few | TRBJ1-2 | TRBV19 | . | TGTGCCAGTAGTCCCGGACAGAACTATGGCTACACCTTC | CASSPGQNYGYTF
. | TRBJ2-2 | TRBV7-2 | . | TGTGCCAGCAGCTTAAGGCCCTGGGGCTCGAACACCGGGGAGCTGTTTTTT | CASSLRPWGSNTGELFF
many | TRBJ2-3 | TRBV7-8 | TRBD2 | TGTGCCAGCAGCTCGCTAGCGGGGAGCACAGATACGCAGTATTTT | CASSSLAGSTDTQYF
. | TRBJ2-6 | TRBV12-3/TRBV12-4 | . | TGTGCCAGCAGTCGCGCTGGGGCCAACGTCCTGACTTTC | CASSRAGANVLTF
few | TRBJ2-1 | TRBV7-2 | . | TGTGCCAGCAGCCTGTGGAGTCTAGCCTACAATGAGCAGTTCTTC | CASSLWSLAYNEQFF
few | TRBJ1-2 | TRBV5-1 | TRBD1 | TGCGCCAGCAGTTTTAAAACAGGGGCTTCTAACTATGGCTACACCTTC | CASSFKTGASNYGYTF
. | TRBJ2-1 | TRBV27 | TRBD2 | TGTGCCAGCAGTTTTGGTAGCGGGAGTGTAGGAGAGCAGTTCTTC | CASSFGSGSVGEQFF